This entry concerns a single T cell receptor (beta chain). The data were taken from a study of response to subunit inactivated influenza vaccine. J gave up 7 bases and V 3 bases, and 11 bases lay outside the gene matches. The CDR3 runs 16 residues. The germline CDR1 and CDR2 sequences are MGHRA and YSYEKL. TCRdb itself ran the RT-PCR reads through MiXCR, one entry per CDR3 protein. The sample shows around 480,000 distinct CDR3 sequences, 9.5% to 13% of them seen only once. The starting material was PBMCs from blood, obtained 45 days after vaccination. The chain joins TRBV4-1 to TRBJ2-1, with 8 bases matching TRBD1. The origin of this receptor is a man aged 50-60 years who received an inactivated influenza vaccine. CDR3 sequence (DNA): TGCGCCAGCAGCCAGACCAGGGGGCCAGCGGGTAATGAGCAGTTCTTC. Its translation is CASSQTRGPAGNEQFF.